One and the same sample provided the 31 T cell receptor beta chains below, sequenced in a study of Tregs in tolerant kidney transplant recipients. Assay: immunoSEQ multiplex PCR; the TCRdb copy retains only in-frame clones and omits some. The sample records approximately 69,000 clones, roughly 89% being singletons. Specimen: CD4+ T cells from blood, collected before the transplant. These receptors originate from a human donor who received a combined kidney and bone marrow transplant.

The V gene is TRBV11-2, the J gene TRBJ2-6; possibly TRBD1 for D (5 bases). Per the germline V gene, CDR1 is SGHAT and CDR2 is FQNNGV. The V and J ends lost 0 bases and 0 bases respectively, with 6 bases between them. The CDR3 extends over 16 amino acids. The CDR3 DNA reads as TGTGCCAGCAGCTTAGATCAGGGCTCTGGGGCCAACGTCCTGACTTTC. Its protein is CASSLDQGSGANVLTF. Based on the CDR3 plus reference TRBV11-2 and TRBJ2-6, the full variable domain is EAGVAQSPRYKIIEKRQSVAFWCNPISGHATLYWYQQILGQGPKLLIQFQNNGVVDDSQLPKDRFSAERLKGVDSTLKIQPAKLEDSAVYLCASSLDQGSGANVLTFGAGSRLTVL.

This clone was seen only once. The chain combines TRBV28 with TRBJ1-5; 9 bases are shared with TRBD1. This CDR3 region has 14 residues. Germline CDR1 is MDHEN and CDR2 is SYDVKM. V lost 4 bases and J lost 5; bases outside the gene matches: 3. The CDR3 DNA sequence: TGTGCCAGCAGTTATGGGACAGGGCATCAGCCCCAGCATTTT. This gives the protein CASSYGTGHQPQHF. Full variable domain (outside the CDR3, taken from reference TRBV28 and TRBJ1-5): DVKVTQSSRYLVKRTGEKVFLECVQDMDHENMFWYRQDPGLGLRLIYFSYDVKMKEKGDIPEGYSVSREKKERFSLILESASTNQTSMYLCASSYGTGHQPQHFGDGTRLSIL.

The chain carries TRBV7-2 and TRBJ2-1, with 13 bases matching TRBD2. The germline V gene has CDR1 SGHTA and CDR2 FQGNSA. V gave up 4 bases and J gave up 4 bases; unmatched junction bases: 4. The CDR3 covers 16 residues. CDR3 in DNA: TGTGCCAGCAGCTCGCGGACTAGCGGGAGTTACAATGAGCAGTTCTTC. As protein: CASSSRTSGSYNEQFF.

The CDR3 nucleotides are TGTGCCAGCAGCTCTAGCGGGTCCTCCTACAATGAGCAGTTCTTC. Translating it yields CASSSSGSSYNEQFF. V gene TRBV5-4 combines with J gene TRBJ2-1; TRBD2 matches at 8 bases. The CDR3 consists of 15 residues. V shed 3 bases, J shed 0 bases, and the junction held 2 bases outside the gene matches. Germline-derived CDR1 and CDR2 are SGHNT and YYREEE (reference sequence).

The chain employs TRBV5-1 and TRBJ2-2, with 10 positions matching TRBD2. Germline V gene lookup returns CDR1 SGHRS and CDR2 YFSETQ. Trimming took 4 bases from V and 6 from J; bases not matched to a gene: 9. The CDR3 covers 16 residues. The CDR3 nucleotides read TGCGCCAGCAGCCCCCGCAGCGGGAGGGTTGCCGGGGAGCTGTTTTTT. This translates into CASSPRSGRVAGELFF.

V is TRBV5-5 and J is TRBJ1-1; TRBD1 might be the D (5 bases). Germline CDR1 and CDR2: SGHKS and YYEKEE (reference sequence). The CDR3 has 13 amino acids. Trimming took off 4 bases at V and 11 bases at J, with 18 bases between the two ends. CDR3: CASSVDSLLRAFF. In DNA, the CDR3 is TGTGCCAGCAGCGTCGACAGCCTCCTTCGGGCTTTCTTT.

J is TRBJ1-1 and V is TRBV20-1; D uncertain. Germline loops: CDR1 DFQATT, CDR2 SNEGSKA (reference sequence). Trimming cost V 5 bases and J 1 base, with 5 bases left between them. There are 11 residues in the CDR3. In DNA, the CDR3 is TGCAGTGCTCGGGGGAACACTGAAGCTTTCTTT. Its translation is CSARGNTEAFF.

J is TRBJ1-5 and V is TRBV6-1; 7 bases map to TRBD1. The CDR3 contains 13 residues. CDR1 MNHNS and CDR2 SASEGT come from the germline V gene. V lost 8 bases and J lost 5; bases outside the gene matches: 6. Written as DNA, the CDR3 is TGTGCCAGCGGAGGACAGGAACATCAGCCCCAGCATTTT. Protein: CASGGQEHQPQHF.

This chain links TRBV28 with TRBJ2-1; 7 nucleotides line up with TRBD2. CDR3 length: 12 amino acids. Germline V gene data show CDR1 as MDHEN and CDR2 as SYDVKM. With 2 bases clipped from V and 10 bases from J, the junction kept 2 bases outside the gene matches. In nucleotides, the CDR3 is TGTGCCAGCAGTTTAAACGGGGGGGAGCAGTTCTTC. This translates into CASSLNGGEQFF.

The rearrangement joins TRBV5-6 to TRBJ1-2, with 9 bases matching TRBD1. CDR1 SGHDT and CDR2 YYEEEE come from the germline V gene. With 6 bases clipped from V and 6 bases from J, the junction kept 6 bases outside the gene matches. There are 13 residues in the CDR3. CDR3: CASTRTGDNGYTF. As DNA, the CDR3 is TGTGCCAGCACCAGGACAGGGGACAATGGCTACACCTTC.

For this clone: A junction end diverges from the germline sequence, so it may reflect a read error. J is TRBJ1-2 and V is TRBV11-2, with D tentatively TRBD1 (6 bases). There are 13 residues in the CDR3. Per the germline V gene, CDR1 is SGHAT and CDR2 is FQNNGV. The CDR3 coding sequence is TGTGCCAGCAGCTTAAGTGGAACAGGGTTAAAGGCCTTC. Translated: CASSLSGTGLKAF.

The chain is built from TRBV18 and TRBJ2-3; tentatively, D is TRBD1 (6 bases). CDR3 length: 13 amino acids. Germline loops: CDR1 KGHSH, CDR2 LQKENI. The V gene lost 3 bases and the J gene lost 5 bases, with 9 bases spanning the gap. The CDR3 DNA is TGTGCCAGCTCACCGGACAGAGTAGATACGCAGTATTTT. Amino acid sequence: CASSPDRVDTQYF.

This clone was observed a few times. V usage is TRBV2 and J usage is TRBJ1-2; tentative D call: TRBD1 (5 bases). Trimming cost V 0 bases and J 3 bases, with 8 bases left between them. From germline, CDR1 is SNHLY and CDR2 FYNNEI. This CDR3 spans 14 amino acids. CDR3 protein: CASSEAKGHYGYTF. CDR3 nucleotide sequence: TGTGCCAGCAGTGAAGCAAAGGGGCACTATGGCTACACCTTC. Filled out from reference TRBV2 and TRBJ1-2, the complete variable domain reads EPEVTQTPSHQVTQMGQEVILRCVPISNHLYFYWYRQILGQKVEFLVSFYNNEISEKSEIFDDQFSVERPDGSNFTLKIRSTKLEDSAMYFCASSEAKGHYGYTFGSGTRLTVV.

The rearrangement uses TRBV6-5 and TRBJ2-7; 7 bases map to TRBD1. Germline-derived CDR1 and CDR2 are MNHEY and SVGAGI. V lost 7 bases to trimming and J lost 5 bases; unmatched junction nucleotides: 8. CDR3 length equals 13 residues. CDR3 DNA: TGTGCCAGCACCGACAGGGTCCGGGACGAGCAGTACTTC. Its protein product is CASTDRVRDEQYF.

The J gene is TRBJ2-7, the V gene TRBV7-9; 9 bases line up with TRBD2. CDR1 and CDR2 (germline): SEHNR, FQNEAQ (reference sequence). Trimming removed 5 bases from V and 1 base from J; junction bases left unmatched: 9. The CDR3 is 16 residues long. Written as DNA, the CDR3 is TGTGCCAGCAGCGCCCGTAGCGGGAGCGCTTCCTACGAGCAGTACTTC. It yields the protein CASSARSGSASYEQYF.

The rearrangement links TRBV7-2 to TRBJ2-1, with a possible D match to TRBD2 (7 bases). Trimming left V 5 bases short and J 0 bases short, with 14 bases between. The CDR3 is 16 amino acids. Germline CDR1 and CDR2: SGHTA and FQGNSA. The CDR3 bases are TGTGCCAGCAGCCAAACGGGGGGCGGCTCCTACAATGAGCAGTTCTTC. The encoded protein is CASSQTGGGSYNEQFF.

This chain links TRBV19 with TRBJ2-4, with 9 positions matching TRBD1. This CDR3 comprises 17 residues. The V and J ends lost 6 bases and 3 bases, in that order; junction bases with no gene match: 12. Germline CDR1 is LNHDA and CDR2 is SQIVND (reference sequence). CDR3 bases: TGTGCCAGTAGCCACCCCCGGGACAGGGTTGGCAAAAACATTCAGTACTTC. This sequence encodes CASSHPRDRVGKNIQYF.

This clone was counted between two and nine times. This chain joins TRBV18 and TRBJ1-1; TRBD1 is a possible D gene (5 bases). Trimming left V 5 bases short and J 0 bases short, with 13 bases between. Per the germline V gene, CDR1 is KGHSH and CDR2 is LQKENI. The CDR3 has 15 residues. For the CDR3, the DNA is TGTGCCAGCTCAGCCACGTCGGGGGTGAACACTGAAGCTTTCTTT. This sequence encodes CASSATSGVNTEAFF.

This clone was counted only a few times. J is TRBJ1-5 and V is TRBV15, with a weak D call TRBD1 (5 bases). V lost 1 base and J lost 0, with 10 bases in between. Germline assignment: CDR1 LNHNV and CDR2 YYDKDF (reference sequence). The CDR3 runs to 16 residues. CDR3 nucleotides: TGTGCCACCAGCAGAGGGGGCCACAATAGCAATCAGCCCCAGCATTTT. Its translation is CATSRGGHNSNQPQHF. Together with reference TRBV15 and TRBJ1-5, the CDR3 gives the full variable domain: DAMVIQNPRYQVTQFGKPVTLSCSQTLNHNVMYWYQQKSSQAPKLLFHYYDKDFNNEADTPDNFQSRRPNTSFCFLDIRSPGLGDTAMYLCATSRGGHNSNQPQHFGDGTRLSIL.

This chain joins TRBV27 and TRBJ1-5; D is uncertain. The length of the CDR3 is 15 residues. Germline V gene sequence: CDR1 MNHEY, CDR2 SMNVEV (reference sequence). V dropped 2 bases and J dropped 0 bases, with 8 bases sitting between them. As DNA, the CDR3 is TGTGCCAGCAGTTTAACTGAGATTAGCAATCAGCCCCAGCATTTT. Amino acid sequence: CASSLTEISNQPQHF.

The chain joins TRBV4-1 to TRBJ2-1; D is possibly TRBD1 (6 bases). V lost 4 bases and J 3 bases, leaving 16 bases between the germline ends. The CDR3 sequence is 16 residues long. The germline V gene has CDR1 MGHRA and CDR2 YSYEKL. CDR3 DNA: TGCGCCAGCAGCCCGTCAGGACAGACAGACTACAATGAGCAGTTCTTC. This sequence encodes CASSPSGQTDYNEQFF.

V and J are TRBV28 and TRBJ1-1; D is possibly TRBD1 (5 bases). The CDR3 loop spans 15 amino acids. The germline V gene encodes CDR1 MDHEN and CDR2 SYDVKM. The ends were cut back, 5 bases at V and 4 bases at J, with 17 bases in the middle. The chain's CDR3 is CASSPPARVATEAFF. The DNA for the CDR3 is TGTGCCAGCAGTCCCCCGGCCAGGGTTGCCACTGAAGCTTTCTTT.

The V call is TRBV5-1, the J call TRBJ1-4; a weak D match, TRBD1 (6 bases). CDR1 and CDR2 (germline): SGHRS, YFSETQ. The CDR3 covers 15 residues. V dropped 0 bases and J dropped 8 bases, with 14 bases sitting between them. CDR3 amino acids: CASSLVGGQAEKLFF. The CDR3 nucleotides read TGCGCCAGCAGCTTGGTCGGGGGGCAGGCGGAAAAACTGTTTTTT.

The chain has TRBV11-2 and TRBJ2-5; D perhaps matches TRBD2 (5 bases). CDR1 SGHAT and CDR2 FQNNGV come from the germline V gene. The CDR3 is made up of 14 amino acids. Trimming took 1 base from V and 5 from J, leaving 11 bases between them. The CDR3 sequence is CASSLGRPDETQYF. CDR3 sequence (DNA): TGTGCCAGCAGCTTAGGGAGGCCGGACGAGACCCAGTACTTC.

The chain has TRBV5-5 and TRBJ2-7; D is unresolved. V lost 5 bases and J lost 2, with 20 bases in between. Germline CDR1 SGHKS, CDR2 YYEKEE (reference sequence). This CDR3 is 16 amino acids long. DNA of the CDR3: TGTGCCAGCAGTCTTCTTGGCGGTCGCCTTACCTACGAGCAGTACTTC. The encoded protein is CASSLLGGRLTYEQYF.

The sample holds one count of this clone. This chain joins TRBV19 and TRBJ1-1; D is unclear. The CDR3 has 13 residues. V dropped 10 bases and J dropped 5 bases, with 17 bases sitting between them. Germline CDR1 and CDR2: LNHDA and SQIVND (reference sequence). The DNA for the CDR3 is TGTGCCACAACAACGCGGGTAAGAACTGAAGCTTTCTTT. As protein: CATTTRVRTEAFF. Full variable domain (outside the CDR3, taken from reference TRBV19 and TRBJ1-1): DGGITQSPKYLFRKEGQNVTLSCEQNLNHDAMYWYRQDPGQGLRLIYYSQIVNDFQKGDIAEGYSVSREKKESFPLTVTSAQKNPTAFYLCATTTRVRTEAFFGQGTRLTVV.

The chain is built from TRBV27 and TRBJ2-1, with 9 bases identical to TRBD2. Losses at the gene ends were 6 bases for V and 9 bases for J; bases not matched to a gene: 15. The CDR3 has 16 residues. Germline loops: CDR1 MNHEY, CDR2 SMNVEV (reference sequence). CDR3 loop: CASSLSVGTSRGEQFF. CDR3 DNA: TGTGCCAGCAGCCTTTCCGTGGGGACTAGCAGGGGTGAGCAGTTCTTC.

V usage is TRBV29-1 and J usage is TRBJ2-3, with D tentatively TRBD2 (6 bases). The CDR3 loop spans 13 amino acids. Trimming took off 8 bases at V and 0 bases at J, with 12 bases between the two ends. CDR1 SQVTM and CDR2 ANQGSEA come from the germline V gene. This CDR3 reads CSSLSGSTDTQYF. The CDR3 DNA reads TGCAGCTCCCTTAGCGGAAGCACAGATACGCAGTATTTT.

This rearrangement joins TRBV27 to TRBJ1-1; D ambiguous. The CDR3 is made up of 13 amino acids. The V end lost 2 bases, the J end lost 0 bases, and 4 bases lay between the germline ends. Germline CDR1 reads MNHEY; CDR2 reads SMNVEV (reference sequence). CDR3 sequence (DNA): TGTGCCAGCAGTTTAGAGGTGAACACTGAAGCTTTCTTT. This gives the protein CASSLEVNTEAFF.

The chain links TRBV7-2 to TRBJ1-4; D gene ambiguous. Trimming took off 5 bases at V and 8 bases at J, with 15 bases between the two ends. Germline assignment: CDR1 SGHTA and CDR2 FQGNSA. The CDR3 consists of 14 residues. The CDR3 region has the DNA TGTGCCAGCAGCAGCGCCCAGATCGGGGAAAAACTGTTTTTT. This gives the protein CASSSAQIGEKLFF. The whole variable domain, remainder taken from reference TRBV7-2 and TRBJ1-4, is GAGVSQSPSNKVTEKGKDVELRCDPISGHTALYWYRQSLGQGLEFLIYFQGNSAPDKSGLPSDRFSAERTGGSVSTLTIQRTQQEDSAVYLCASSSAQIGEKLFFGSGTQLSVL.

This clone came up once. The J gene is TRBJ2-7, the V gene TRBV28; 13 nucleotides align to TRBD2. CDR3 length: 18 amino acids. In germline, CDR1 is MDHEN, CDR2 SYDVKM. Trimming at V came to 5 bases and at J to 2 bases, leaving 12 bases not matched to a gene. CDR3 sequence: CASSKPGLAGLSTYEQYF. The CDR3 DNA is TGTGCCAGCAGTAAACCGGGACTAGCGGGGTTAAGCACCTACGAGCAGTACTTC.